A selection of T cell receptor beta chains follows, all from one sample in a study of a mutant IDH1 vaccine in newly diagnosed glioma. Their recognized antigens are unknown. Produced via immunoSEQ multiplex PCR; TCRdb's table is partial and in-frame only. The sample has tens of thousands of clones, around 80% seen once. The input for sequencing was PBMCs, taken from a glioma patient whose treatment included an IDH1 peptide vaccine. Receptors were obtained from a man in his forties with glioma. Some clones in this sample may be carry-over from other donors' samples. Each CDR3 is given with its conserved first and last residue. Each record gives: V gene, J gene, D gene, clone size, CDR3 protein, CDR3 DNA. A D gene is named only where the DNA matches it firmly. Expanded clones get a size class; other rows say once, few or many, or leave the size out.

V gene: TRBV19
J gene: TRBJ1-1
D gene: .
clone size: .
CDR3 protein: CATRDYTEAFF
CDR3 DNA: TGTGCCACCAGGGATTACACTGAAGCTTTCTTT

V gene: TRBV7-2
J gene: TRBJ1-3
D gene: TRBD1
clone size: .
CDR3 protein: CASSPIGTGYGNTIYF
CDR3 DNA: TGTGCCAGCAGCCCTATCGGGACAGGGTACGGAAACACCATATATTTT

V gene: TRBV5-4
J gene: TRBJ2-7
D gene: TRBD1
clone size: .
CDR3 protein: CAGSEAPGTETYEQYF
CDR3 DNA: TGTGCCGGCTCGGAAGCCCCCGGGACAGAAACCTACGAGCAGTACTTC

V gene: TRBV29-1
J gene: TRBJ2-7
D gene: TRBD2
clone size: .
CDR3 protein: CSARLAGGAYEQYF
CDR3 DNA: TGCAGCGCCCGACTAGCGGGGGGGGCCTACGAGCAGTACTTC

V gene: TRBV15
J gene: TRBJ1-5
D gene: .
clone size: few
CDR3 protein: CATSTRAYSNQPQHF
CDR3 DNA: TGTGCCACCAGCACGAGGGCCTATAGCAATCAGCCCCAGCATTTT

V gene: TRBV7-9
J gene: TRBJ2-5
D gene: TRBD2
clone size: .
CDR3 protein: CASSLEISGGETQYF
CDR3 DNA: TGTGCCAGCAGCTTAGAAATATCGGGGGGAGAGACCCAGTACTTC

V gene: TRBV10-3
J gene: TRBJ1-1
D gene: .
clone size: .
CDR3 protein: CAISESLGENTEAFF
CDR3 DNA: TGTGCCATCAGTGAGTCGTTGGGGGAGAACACTGAAGCTTTCTTT

V gene: TRBV11-2
J gene: TRBJ2-3
D gene: .
clone size: .
CDR3 protein: CASSLSGDTQYF
CDR3 DNA: TGTGCCAGCAGCCTAAGCGGCGATACGCAGTATTTT

V gene: TRBV5-6
J gene: TRBJ1-5
D gene: .
clone size: .
CDR3 protein: CASSLGVRSGQPQHF
CDR3 DNA: TGTGCCAGCAGCTTGGGGGTCAGGTCCGGTCAGCCCCAGCATTTT

V gene: TRBV30
J gene: TRBJ1-5
D gene: .
clone size: few
CDR3 protein: CAWEGDGSNQPQHF
CDR3 DNA: TGTGCCTGGGAAGGGGACGGAAGCAATCAGCCCCAGCATTTT

V gene: TRBV5-1
J gene: TRBJ1-1
D gene: .
clone size: .
CDR3 protein: CASSLWGSGTEAFF
CDR3 DNA: TGCGCCAGCAGCTTGTGGGGGAGTGGCACTGAAGCTTTCTTT

V gene: TRBV5-1
J gene: TRBJ2-1
D gene: .
clone size: .
CDR3 protein: CASSFGGAGNEQFF
CDR3 DNA: TGCGCCAGCAGCTTTGGGGGGGCAGGCAATGAGCAGTTCTTC

V gene: TRBV11-2
J gene: TRBJ1-2
D gene: .
clone size: few
CDR3 protein: CASSERREHGYTF
CDR3 DNA: TGTGCCAGCAGCGAAAGAAGGGAGCATGGCTACACCTTC

V gene: TRBV7-2
J gene: TRBJ2-7
D gene: TRBD1
clone size: .
CDR3 protein: CASSWRGQGAGEQYF
CDR3 DNA: TGTGCCAGCAGCTGGAGGGGACAGGGGGCAGGTGAGCAGTACTTC

V gene: TRBV6-5
J gene: TRBJ2-1
D gene: .
clone size: .
CDR3 protein: CASSWDSRPYNEQFF
CDR3 DNA: TGTGCCAGCAGCTGGGACTCTAGACCTTACAATGAGCAGTTCTTC

V gene: TRBV11-2
J gene: TRBJ1-1
D gene: .
clone size: .
CDR3 protein: CASSFFRDYSKTEAFF
CDR3 DNA: TGTGCCAGCAGCTTCTTCCGGGACTACAGTAAGACTGAAGCTTTCTTT

V gene: TRBV5-6
J gene: TRBJ1-1
D gene: .
clone size: .
CDR3 protein: CASSLQNTEAFF
CDR3 DNA: TGTGCCAGCAGCTTGCAAAACACTGAAGCTTTCTTT

V gene: TRBV19
J gene: TRBJ1-2
D gene: .
clone size: .
CDR3 protein: CASSIVGDGYTF
CDR3 DNA: TGTGCCAGTAGTATAGTCGGTGATGGCTACACCTTC

V gene: TRBV10-3
J gene: TRBJ1-1
D gene: .
clone size: .
CDR3 protein: CAISESERQALGAFF
CDR3 DNA: TGTGCCATCAGTGAGTCGGAGAGACAGGCGTTGGGGGCTTTCTTT

V gene: TRBV27
J gene: TRBJ1-6
D gene: .
clone size: .
CDR3 protein: CASRPPSTAQNSPLHF
CDR3 DNA: TGTGCCAGCCGACCGCCTTCGACAGCGCAAAATTCACCCCTCCACTTT

V gene: TRBV6-6
J gene: TRBJ1-2
D gene: .
clone size: once
CDR3 protein: CASSYSSPATGYGYTF
CDR3 DNA: TGTGCCAGCAGTTACTCAAGCCCGGCCACTGGCTATGGCTACACCTTC

V gene: TRBV5-5
J gene: TRBJ1-3
D gene: .
clone size: .
CDR3 protein: CASSLDQGGNTIYF
CDR3 DNA: TGTGCCAGCAGCTTGGATCAGGGGGGAAACACCATATATTTT

V gene: TRBV9
J gene: TRBJ2-1
D gene: .
clone size: .
CDR3 protein: CASTSWAGNNEQFF
CDR3 DNA: TGTGCCAGCACGAGCTGGGCCGGTAACAATGAGCAGTTCTTC

V gene: TRBV7-8
J gene: TRBJ1-1
D gene: TRBD1
clone size: .
CDR3 protein: CASSSSGQGGAEAFF
CDR3 DNA: TGTGCCAGCAGCTCATCGGGACAGGGGGGGGCTGAAGCTTTCTTT

V gene: TRBV10-3
J gene: TRBJ1-1
D gene: .
clone size: .
CDR3 protein: CAISELEGGEAFF
CDR3 DNA: TGTGCCATCAGTGAGTTGGAAGGGGGTGAAGCTTTCTTT

V gene: TRBV6-5
J gene: TRBJ2-3
D gene: TRBD1
clone size: once
CDR3 protein: CASTPTGESTDTQYF
CDR3 DNA: TGTGCCAGCACCCCGACAGGGGAGAGCACAGATACGCAGTATTTT

V gene: TRBV5-1
J gene: TRBJ2-7
D gene: TRBD1
clone size: .
CDR3 protein: CASSLGGEPYEQYF
CDR3 DNA: TGCGCCAGCAGCTTAGGGGGCGAACCCTACGAGCAGTACTTC

V gene: TRBV4-2
J gene: TRBJ1-2
D gene: .
clone size: .
CDR3 protein: CASSLRADSYGYTF
CDR3 DNA: TGTGCCAGCAGCCTCCGGGCAGATAGCTATGGCTACACCTTC

V gene: TRBV7-9
J gene: TRBJ2-3
D gene: .
clone size: once
CDR3 protein: CASSQLRTQVTDTQYF
CDR3 DNA: TGTGCCAGCAGCCAGCTTAGGACTCAAGTAACAGATACGCAGTATTTT

V gene: TRBV5-1
J gene: TRBJ2-2
D gene: TRBD1
clone size: .
CDR3 protein: CASSVTGVTGELFF
CDR3 DNA: TGCGCCAGCAGTGTCACAGGGGTCACCGGGGAGCTGTTTTTT

V gene: TRBV19
J gene: TRBJ1-2
D gene: TRBD1
clone size: .
CDR3 protein: CASSRTGGDYGYTF
CDR3 DNA: TGTGCCAGTAGTAGGACAGGGGGCGACTATGGCTACACCTTC

V gene: TRBV6-1
J gene: TRBJ2-2
D gene: .
clone size: .
CDR3 protein: CASSPRDKYTGELFF
CDR3 DNA: TGTGCCAGCAGTCCCCGGGACAAATACACCGGGGAGCTGTTTTTT

V gene: TRBV4-2
J gene: TRBJ2-1
D gene: TRBD2
clone size: .
CDR3 protein: CASSQDSGGANEQFF
CDR3 DNA: TGTGCCAGCAGCCAAGATAGCGGGGGGGCCAATGAGCAGTTCTTC

V gene: TRBV9
J gene: TRBJ2-7
D gene: TRBD1
clone size: .
CDR3 protein: CASSVGERGPYEQYF
CDR3 DNA: TGTGCCAGCAGCGTAGGGGAAAGGGGGCCCTACGAGCAGTACTTC